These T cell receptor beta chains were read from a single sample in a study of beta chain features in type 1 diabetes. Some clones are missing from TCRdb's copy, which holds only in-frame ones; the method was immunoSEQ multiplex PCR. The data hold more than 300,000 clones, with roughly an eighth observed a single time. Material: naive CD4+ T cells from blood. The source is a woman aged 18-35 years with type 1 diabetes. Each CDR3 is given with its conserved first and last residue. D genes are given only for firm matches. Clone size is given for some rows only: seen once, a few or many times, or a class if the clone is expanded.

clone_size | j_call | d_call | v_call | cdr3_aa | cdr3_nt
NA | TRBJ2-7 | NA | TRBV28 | CASSTSGEMQYF | TGTGCCAGCAGTACCTCCGGAGAAATGCAGTACTTC
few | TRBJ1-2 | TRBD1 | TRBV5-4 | CASSAAGTDYGYTF | TGTGCCAGCAGCGCCGCCGGGACAGACTATGGCTACACCTTC
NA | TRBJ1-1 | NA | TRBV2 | CASRQDSSGEAFF | TGTGCCAGCAGACAGGACAGCTCGGGAGAAGCTTTCTTT
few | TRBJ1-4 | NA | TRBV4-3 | CASSQRANEKLFF | TGCGCCAGCAGCCAGAGGGCTAATGAAAAACTGTTTTTT
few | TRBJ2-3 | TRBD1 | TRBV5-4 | CASSFQGEDTQYF | TGTGCCAGCAGCTTCCAGGGGGAGGATACGCAGTATTTT
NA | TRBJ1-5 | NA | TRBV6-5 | CASSYQRGSNQPQHF | TGTGCCAGCAGTTACCAACGGGGAAGCAATCAGCCCCAGCATTTT
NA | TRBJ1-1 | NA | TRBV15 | CATSRDGRLGEAFF | TGTGCCACCAGCAGAGATGGGAGGTTAGGGGAAGCTTTCTTT
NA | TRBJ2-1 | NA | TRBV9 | CASSVRGGFDEQFF | TGTGCCAGCAGCGTCAGAGGAGGGTTCGATGAGCAGTTCTTC
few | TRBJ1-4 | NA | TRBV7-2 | CASSLAGSGEKLFF | TGTGCCAGCAGCTTAGCGGGGAGTGGTGAAAAACTGTTTTTT
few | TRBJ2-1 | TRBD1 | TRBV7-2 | CASSPADRVGEQFF | TGTGCCAGCAGCCCCGCGGACAGGGTAGGTGAGCAGTTCTTC
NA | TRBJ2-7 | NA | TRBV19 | CASSSRGEQYF | TGTGCCAGTAGTAGCCGGGGAGAGCAGTACTTC
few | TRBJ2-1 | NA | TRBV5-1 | CASSLRGRENEQFF | TGCGCCAGCAGCCTCAGGGGGCGGGAGAATGAGCAGTTCTTC
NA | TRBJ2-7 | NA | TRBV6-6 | CASSVQQGPYEQYF | TGTGCCAGCAGTGTCCAACAGGGCCCCTACGAGCAGTACTTC
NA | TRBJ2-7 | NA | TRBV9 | CASSVGPVPSYEQYF | TGTGCCAGCAGCGTAGGCCCAGTCCCCTCCTACGAGCAGTACTTC
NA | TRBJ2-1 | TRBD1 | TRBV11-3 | CASSATGSNEQFF | TGTGCCAGCAGCGCGACAGGGAGCAATGAGCAGTTCTTC
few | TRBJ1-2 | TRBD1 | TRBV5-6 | CASSLGGGQGYTF | TGTGCCAGCAGCTTGGGAGGGGGCCAAGGCTACACCTTC
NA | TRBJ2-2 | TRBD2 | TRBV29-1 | CSGLHPKRGGPGELFF | TGCAGCGGCCTTCACCCCAAGCGGGGGGGCCCCGGGGAGCTGTTTTTT
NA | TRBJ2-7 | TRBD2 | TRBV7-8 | CASSLARTSGDEQYF | TGTGCCAGCAGCTTAGCCCGGACTAGCGGGGACGAGCAGTACTTC
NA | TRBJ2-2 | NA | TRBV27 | CASSSTWGELFF | TGTGCCAGCAGTTCCACTTGGGGGGAGCTGTTTTTT
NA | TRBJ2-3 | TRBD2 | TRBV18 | CASSPRPSGTTDTQYF | TGTGCCAGCTCACCACGCCCTAGCGGTACCACAGATACGCAGTATTTT
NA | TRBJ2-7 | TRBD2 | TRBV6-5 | CASSYRTSGPYEQYF | TGTGCCAGCAGTTACCGGACTAGCGGCCCCTACGAGCAGTACTTC
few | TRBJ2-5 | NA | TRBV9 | CASSVDARVGETQYF | TGTGCCAGCAGCGTAGATGCGCGGGTTGGAGAGACCCAGTACTTC
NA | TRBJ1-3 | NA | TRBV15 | CATSRDPRGTGNTIYF | TGTGCCACCAGCAGAGACCCGAGAGGGACTGGAAACACCATATATTTT
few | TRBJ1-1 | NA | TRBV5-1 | CASSHRDDTEAFF | TGCGCCAGCAGCCACAGGGACGACACTGAAGCTTTCTTT
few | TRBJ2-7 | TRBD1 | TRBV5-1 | CASSTDRGNYEQYF | TGCGCCAGCAGCACGGACAGGGGGAATTACGAGCAGTACTTC
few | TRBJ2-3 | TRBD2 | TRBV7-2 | CASSPQTSASDTQYF | TGTGCCAGCAGCCCCCAGACTAGCGCGTCAGATACGCAGTATTTT
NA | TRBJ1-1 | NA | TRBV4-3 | CASSSNGAMNTEAFF | TGCGCCAGCAGTTCAAATGGGGCTATGAACACTGAAGCTTTCTTT
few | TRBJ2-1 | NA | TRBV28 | CASRPGGPYNEQFF | TGTGCCAGCAGACCAGGGGGGCCCTACAATGAGCAGTTCTTC
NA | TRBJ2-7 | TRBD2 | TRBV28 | CAFTGTSGTYEQYF | TGTGCCTTTACTGGGACTAGCGGTACCTACGAGCAGTACTTC
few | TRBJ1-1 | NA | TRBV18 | CASSSRWLTEAFF | TGTGCCAGCTCCTCCAGGTGGCTGACTGAAGCTTTCTTT
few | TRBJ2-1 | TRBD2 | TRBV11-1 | CASSLGLAGEIDEQFF | TGTGCCAGCAGCTTGGGACTAGCGGGAGAAATTGATGAGCAGTTCTTC
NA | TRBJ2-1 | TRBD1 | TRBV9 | CASSYRGTGDGNEQFF | TGTGCCAGCAGCTATAGAGGGACAGGGGACGGCAATGAGCAGTTCTTC
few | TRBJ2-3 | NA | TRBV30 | CAWDEGVTDTQYF | TGTGCCTGGGACGAGGGAGTCACAGATACGCAGTATTTT
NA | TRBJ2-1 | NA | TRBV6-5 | CASSRTRSEQFF | TGTGCCAGCAGCCGGACTCGGAGTGAGCAGTTCTTC
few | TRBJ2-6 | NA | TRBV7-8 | CASSRQRGSGANVLTF | TGTGCCAGCAGCCGGCAGAGGGGGTCTGGGGCCAACGTCCTGACTTTC
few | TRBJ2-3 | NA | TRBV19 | CASSPRTTYTDTQYF | TGTGCCAGTAGTCCTCGGACTACCTACACAGATACGCAGTATTTT
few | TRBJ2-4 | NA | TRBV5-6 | CASSLLGGQNIQYF | TGTGCCAGCAGCCTCTTGGGGGGACAAAACATTCAGTACTTC
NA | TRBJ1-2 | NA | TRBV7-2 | CASSLEVIRTGGYTF | TGTGCCAGCAGCTTAGAAGTCATTCGAACGGGGGGCTACACCTTC
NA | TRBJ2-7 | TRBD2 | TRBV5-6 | CASSHLAGSSYEQYF | TGTGCCAGCAGCCATCTAGCGGGGAGCTCCTACGAGCAGTACTTC
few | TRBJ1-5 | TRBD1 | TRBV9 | CASSFQGDQPQHF | TGTGCCAGCAGCTTCCAGGGGGATCAGCCCCAGCATTTT
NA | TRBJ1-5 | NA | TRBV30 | CAWKGALSNQPQHF | TGTGCCTGGAAGGGAGCTCTCAGCAATCAGCCCCAGCATTTT
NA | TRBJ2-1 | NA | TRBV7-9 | CATRLAGSYNEQFF | TGTGCCACCCGATTGGCGGGCTCCTACAATGAGCAGTTCTTC
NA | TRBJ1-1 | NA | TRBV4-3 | CASSQGVGGTEAFF | TGCGCCAGCAGCCAAGGAGTGGGGGGCACTGAAGCTTTCTTT
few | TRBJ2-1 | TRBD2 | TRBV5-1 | CASSTGGYNEQFF | TGCGCCAGCAGCACCGGGGGGTACAATGAGCAGTTCTTC
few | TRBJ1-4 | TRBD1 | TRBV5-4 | CASSLRGGAFDEKLFF | TGTGCCAGCAGCTTGAGAGGGGGCGCCTTTGATGAAAAACTGTTTTTT
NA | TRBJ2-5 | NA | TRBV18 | CASSPTVTQETQYF | TGTGCCAGCTCACCGACAGTCACTCAAGAGACCCAGTACTTC
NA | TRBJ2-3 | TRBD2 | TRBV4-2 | CASSQELAGATDTQYF | TGTGCCAGCAGCCAAGAGCTAGCGGGAGCCACAGATACGCAGTATTTT
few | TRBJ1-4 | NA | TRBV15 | CATSRGPGKVNEKLFF | TGTGCCACCAGCAGAGGTCCGGGGAAGGTAAATGAAAAACTGTTTTTT
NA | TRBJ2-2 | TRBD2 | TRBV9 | CASSKPRGTSGGPGELFF | TGTGCCAGCAGCAAACCCCGGGGGACTAGCGGGGGGCCCGGGGAGCTGTTTTTT
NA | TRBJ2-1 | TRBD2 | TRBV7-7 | CASSLQLAGVGEQFF | TGTGCTAGCAGCTTACAACTAGCGGGAGTAGGTGAGCAGTTCTTC
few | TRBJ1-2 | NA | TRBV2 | CASSEVRDSGGYTF | TGTGCCAGCAGTGAAGTTCGGGACTCTGGTGGCTACACCTTC
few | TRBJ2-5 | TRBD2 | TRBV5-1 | CASSGGTSGSGTQYF | TGCGCCAGCAGCGGAGGGACTAGCGGGAGTGGGACCCAGTACTTC
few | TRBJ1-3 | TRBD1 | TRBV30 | CAWGTGGNTIYF | TGTGCCTGGGGGACAGGCGGAAACACCATATATTTT
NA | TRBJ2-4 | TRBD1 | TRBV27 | CASSFFSWDRGPHIQYF | TGTGCCAGCAGTTTTTTTTCTTGGGACAGGGGTCCGCACATTCAGTACTTC
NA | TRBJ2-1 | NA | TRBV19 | CASNALGIKDLNEQFF | TGTGCCAGTAATGCCCTGGGCATCAAAGACCTCAATGAGCAGTTCTTC
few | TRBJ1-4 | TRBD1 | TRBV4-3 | CASRGQGATNEKLFF | TGCGCCAGCCGCGGACAGGGCGCCACTAATGAAAAACTGTTTTTT
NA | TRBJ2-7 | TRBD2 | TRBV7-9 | CASSLTGTSGRHEQYF | TGTGCCAGCAGCCTAACCGGGACTAGCGGGAGACACGAGCAGTACTTC
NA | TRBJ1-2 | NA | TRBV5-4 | CASSSMLTGFEGYTF | TGTGCCAGCAGCTCCATGCTGACAGGCTTCGAGGGCTACACCTTC